One and the same sample provided the 14 T cell receptor beta chains below, sequenced in a study of blood T cell repertoires in COVID-19. Only in-frame clones appear in the TCRdb table, and some are missing; sequencing was by immunoSEQ multiplex PCR. The sample lists about 490,000 clones; roughly 88% were seen once. What was sequenced was peripheral blood. These receptors originate from a human donor in a cohort sampled during active COVID-19.

This clone was observed a single time. The chain carries TRBV19 and TRBJ1-5; 7 bases line up with TRBD1. Germline V gene lookup returns CDR1 LNHDA and CDR2 SQIVND (reference sequence). V shed 7 bases and J 8 bases; nucleotides not matched to a gene: 8. CDR3 length: 13 amino acids. CDR3: CASTGTAPKPQHF. The CDR3 DNA sequence: TGTGCCAGTACCGGGACAGCCCCGAAGCCCCAGCATTTT.

This sequence joins TRBV28 and TRBJ1-5; D perhaps matches TRBD1 (5 bases). Germline V gene data show CDR1 as MDHEN and CDR2 as SYDVKM. Trimming removed 2 bases at V and 0 bases at J, with 14 bases between. The CDR3 has 17 amino acids. The CDR3 DNA reads TGTGCCAGCAGTTTAGCGAGTAAGGGGAATAGCAATCAGCCCCAGCATTTT. Translating gives CASSLASKGNSNQPQHF.

The chain carries TRBV19 and TRBJ1-5; D not certain. The CDR3 spans 13 residues. Trimming removed 5 bases from V and 3 bases from J, with 8 bases in between. Per germline, CDR1 LNHDA and CDR2 SQIVND (reference sequence). Here the CDR3 reads CASSAVINQPQHF. CDR3 DNA: TGTGCCAGTAGTGCGGTGATCAATCAGCCCCAGCATTTT.

Worth noting for this clone: In the same sample, other DNA sequences code for this CDR3. The chain recombines TRBV3-1 (or the pseudogene TRBV3-2) with TRBJ2-5; D gene ambiguous. The germline V gene has CDR1 LGHDT and CDR2 YNNKEL (reference sequence). This CDR3 is built from 12 residues. Trimming left V 3 bases short and J 4 bases short, with 6 bases between. CDR3 in DNA: TGTGCCAGCAGCCAGACAAGAGAGACCCAGTACTTC. Its protein product is CASSQTRETQYF.

This clone appeared a few times. This sequence joins TRBV7-9 and TRBJ1-1; D is uncertain. CDR3 length equals 12 residues. Germline lookup yields CDR1 SEHNR and CDR2 FQNEAQ (reference sequence). Trimming cost V 4 bases and J 3 bases, with 6 bases left between them. The CDR3 DNA reads TGTGCCAGCAGCTCCTCGGACACTGAAGCTTTCTTT. Protein: CASSSSDTEAFF.

V usage is TRBV13 and J usage is TRBJ1-3; 7 bases line up with TRBD1. Trimming cost V 3 bases and J 0 bases; bases outside gene matches: 5. CDR1 is PRHDT, CDR2 FYEKMQ, per germline (reference sequence). This CDR3 comprises 16 residues. For the CDR3, the DNA is TGTGCCAGCAGCTTCGGGACAGCGGTCTCTGGAAACACCATATATTTT. Its translation is CASSFGTAVSGNTIYF.

CDR3 in DNA: TGTGCCAGCAGTGATAGCGGGAGCACTCTGGAGACCCAGTACTTC. This sequence encodes CASSDSGSTLETQYF. This chain joins TRBV6-1 and TRBJ2-5, with 9 bases fitting TRBD2. The V segment lost 3 bases and the J segment 5 bases; nucleotides outside the gene matches: 7. Germline lookup yields CDR1 MNHNS and CDR2 SASEGT. This CDR3 has 15 residues.

This rearrangement joins TRBV10-3 to TRBJ1-5, with 8 bases matching TRBD1. CDR3 length equals 16 residues. CDR1 and CDR2 (germline): ENHRY, SYGVKD. V lost 0 bases and J lost 3; bases outside the gene matches: 4. The CDR3 reads CAISESLGQVNQPQHF. The CDR3 region has the DNA TGTGCCATCAGTGAGTCGCTGGGACAGGTCAATCAGCCCCAGCATTTT.

This sequence joins TRBV7-2 and TRBJ1-4; D ambiguous. Germline-derived CDR1 and CDR2 are SGHTA and FQGNSA. There are 14 residues in the CDR3. Deletions cut 2 bases from V and 10 bases from J, with 14 bases between. CDR3 in DNA: TGTGCCAGCAGCTTAAGACAAATAGCGGGAAAACTGTTTTTT. It yields the protein CASSLRQIAGKLFF.

J is TRBJ2-3 and V is TRBV3-1 (or the pseudogene TRBV3-2); 7 bases map to TRBD2. The CDR3 has 16 amino acids. J lost 4 bases, V lost 4 bases, and 11 bases had no gene match. Germline V gives CDR1 LGHDT, CDR2 YNNKEL (reference sequence). The CDR3 sequence: CASSLVWREPADTQYF. DNA of the CDR3: TGTGCCAGCAGCCTCGTTTGGCGGGAGCCCGCAGATACGCAGTATTTT.

The chain links TRBV7-2 to TRBJ2-5; 11 nucleotides agree with TRBD2. Germline CDR1 SGHTA, CDR2 FQGNSA. V gave up 1 base and J gave up 4 bases; unmatched junction bases: 5. This CDR3 contains 16 residues. Here the CDR3 reads CASSLDGSGRAETQYF. In nucleotides, the CDR3 is TGTGCCAGCAGCTTAGATGGTAGCGGGAGGGCAGAGACCCAGTACTTC.

This clone was counted once. V gene TRBV28 combines with J gene TRBJ2-5, with D possibly TRBD2 on 6 matching bases. CDR1 is MDHEN, CDR2 SYDVKM, per germline. There are 14 residues in the CDR3. V lost 3 bases and J 3 bases, leaving 11 bases between the germline ends. The DNA for the CDR3 is TGTGCCAGCAGTTTTTACCGCGGGAAAGAGACCCAGTACTTC. This encodes CASSFYRGKETQYF.

This clone has only a few counts. The genes are TRBV6-2 or TRBV6-3 and TRBJ1-5; the D gene is possibly TRBD1 (5 bases). The CDR3 contains 16 residues. Trimming shortened V by 5 bases and J by 7 bases, and 21 bases separated the two germline ends. The germline gives CDR1 MNHEY, CDR2 SVGEGT. The CDR3 nucleotides are TGTGCCAGCAGTCCCGGGGCGCTTTCGCGGGGGCAGCCCCAGCATTTT. It codes for CASSPGALSRGQPQHF.

This sequence joins TRBV30 and TRBJ2-3, with D perhaps TRBD1 (6 bases). Trimming took off 2 bases at V and 5 bases at J, with 11 bases between the two ends. The CDR3 runs 13 residues. CDR1 and CDR2 (germline): GTSNPN, SVGIG (reference sequence). The CDR3 DNA follows: TGTGCCTGGAGTAGACACAGGGAAGATACGCAGTATTTT. Its protein is CAWSRHREDTQYF.